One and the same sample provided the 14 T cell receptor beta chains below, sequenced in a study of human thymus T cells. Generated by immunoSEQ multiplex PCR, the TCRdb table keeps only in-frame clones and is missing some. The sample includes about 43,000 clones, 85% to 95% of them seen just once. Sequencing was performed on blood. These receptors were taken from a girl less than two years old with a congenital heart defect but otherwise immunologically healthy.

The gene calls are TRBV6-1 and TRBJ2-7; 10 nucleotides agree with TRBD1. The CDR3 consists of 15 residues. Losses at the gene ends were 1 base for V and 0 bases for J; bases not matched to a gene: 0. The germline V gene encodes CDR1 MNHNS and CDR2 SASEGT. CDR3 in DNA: TGTGCCAGCAGTGAAGGGACAGGGGGCTCCTACGAGCAGTACTTC. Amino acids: CASSEGTGGSYEQYF.

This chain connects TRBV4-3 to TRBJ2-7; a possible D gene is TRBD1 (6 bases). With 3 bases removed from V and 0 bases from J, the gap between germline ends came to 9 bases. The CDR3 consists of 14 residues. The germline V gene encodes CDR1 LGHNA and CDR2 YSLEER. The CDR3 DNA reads TGCGCCAGCAGCCAGGGCAGGGGCTCCTACGAGCAGTACTTC. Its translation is CASSQGRGSYEQYF.

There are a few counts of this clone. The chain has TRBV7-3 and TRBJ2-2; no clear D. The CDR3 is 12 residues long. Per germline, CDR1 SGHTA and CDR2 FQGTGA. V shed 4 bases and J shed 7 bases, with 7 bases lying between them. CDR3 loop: CASSSRGGELFF. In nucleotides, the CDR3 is TGTGCCAGCAGCTCCCGTGGCGGGGAGCTGTTTTTT.

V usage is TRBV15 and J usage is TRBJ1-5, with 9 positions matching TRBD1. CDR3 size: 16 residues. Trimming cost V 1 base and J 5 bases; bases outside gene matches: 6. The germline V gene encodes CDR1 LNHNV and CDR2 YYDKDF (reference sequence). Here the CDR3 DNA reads TGTGCCACCAGCAGAGGAGGACAGGGGCGCGATCAGCCCCAGCATTTT. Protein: CATSRGGQGRDQPQHF.

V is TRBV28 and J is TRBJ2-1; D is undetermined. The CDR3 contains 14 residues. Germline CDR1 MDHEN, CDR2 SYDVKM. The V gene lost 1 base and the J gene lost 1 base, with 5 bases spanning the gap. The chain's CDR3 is CASSLSLSYNEQFF. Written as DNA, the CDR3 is TGTGCCAGCAGTTTATCGCTTTCCTACAATGAGCAGTTCTTC.

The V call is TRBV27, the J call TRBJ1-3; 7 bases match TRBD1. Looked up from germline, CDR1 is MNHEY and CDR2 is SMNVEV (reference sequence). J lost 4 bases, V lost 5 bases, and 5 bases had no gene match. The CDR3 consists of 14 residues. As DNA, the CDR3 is TGTGCCAGCAGTCGACAGGGCACGGGAAACACCATATATTTT. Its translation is CASSRQGTGNTIYF.

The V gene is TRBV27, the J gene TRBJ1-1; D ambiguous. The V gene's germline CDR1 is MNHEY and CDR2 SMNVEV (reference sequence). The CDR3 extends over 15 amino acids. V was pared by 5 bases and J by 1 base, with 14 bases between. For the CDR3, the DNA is TGTGCCAGCAGTCCCCACTCCGGACGGAACACTGAAGCTTTCTTT. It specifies CASSPHSGRNTEAFF.

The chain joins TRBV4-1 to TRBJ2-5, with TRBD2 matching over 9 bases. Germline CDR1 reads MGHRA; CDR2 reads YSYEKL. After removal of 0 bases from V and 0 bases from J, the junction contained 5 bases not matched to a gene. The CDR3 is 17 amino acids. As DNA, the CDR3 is TGCGCCAGCAGCCAAGACTGGGCGGGAGGGCACCAAGAGACCCAGTACTTC. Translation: CASSQDWAGGHQETQYF.

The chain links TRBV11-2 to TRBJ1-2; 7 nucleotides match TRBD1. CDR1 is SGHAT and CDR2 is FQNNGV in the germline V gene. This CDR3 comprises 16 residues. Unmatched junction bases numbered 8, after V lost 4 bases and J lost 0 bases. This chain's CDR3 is CASSSTGVGSNYGYTF. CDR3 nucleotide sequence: TGTGCCAGCAGCTCCACAGGGGTAGGATCTAACTATGGCTACACCTTC.

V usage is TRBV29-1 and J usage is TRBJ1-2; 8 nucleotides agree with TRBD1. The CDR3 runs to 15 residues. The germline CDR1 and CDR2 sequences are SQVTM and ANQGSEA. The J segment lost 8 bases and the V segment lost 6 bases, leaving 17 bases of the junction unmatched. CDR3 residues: CSVEIRQGNLLGYTF. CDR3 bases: TGCAGCGTAGAAATCAGACAGGGGAACTTGTTGGGCTACACCTTC.

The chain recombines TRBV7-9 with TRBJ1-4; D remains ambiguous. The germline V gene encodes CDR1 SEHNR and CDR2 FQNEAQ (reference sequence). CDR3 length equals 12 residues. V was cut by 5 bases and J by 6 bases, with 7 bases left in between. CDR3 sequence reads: CASSRNDEKLFF. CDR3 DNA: TGTGCCAGCAGCCGTAATGATGAAAAACTGTTTTTT.

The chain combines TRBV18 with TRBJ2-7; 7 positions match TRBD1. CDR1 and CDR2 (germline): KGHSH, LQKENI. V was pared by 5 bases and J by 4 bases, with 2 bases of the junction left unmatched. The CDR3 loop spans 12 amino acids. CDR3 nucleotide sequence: TGTGCCAGCTCAGGACAGGTATACGAGCAGTACTTC. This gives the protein CASSGQVYEQYF.

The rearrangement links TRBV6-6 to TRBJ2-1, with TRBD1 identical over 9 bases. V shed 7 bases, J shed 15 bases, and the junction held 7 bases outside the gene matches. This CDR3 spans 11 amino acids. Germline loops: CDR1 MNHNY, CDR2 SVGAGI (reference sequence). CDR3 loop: CASTKGQGAFF. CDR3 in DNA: TGTGCCAGCACGAAGGGACAGGGTGCGTTCTTC.

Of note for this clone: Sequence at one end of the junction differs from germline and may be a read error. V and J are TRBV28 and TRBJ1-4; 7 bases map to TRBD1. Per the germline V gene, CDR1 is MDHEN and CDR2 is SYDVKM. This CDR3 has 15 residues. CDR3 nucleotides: TGTGCCAGCAGTTTGGGGGGGTGGGACAGAGGCCCCCTGCTTTTT. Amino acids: CASSLGGWDRGPLLF.